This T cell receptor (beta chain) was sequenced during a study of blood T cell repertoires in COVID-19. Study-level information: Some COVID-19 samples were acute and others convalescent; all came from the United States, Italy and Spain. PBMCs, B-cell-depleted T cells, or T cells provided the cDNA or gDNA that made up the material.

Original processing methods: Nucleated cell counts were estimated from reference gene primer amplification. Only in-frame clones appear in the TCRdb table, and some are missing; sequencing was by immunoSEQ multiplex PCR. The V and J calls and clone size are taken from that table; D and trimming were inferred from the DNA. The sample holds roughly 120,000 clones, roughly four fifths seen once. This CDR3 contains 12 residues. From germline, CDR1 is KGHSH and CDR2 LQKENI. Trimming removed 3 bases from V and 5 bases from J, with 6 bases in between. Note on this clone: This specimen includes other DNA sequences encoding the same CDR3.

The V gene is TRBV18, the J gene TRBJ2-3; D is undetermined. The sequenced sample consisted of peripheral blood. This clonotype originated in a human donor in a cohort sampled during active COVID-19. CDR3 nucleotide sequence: TGTGCCAGCTCACCCCTCGGAGATACGCAGTATTTT. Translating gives CASSPLGDTQYF.